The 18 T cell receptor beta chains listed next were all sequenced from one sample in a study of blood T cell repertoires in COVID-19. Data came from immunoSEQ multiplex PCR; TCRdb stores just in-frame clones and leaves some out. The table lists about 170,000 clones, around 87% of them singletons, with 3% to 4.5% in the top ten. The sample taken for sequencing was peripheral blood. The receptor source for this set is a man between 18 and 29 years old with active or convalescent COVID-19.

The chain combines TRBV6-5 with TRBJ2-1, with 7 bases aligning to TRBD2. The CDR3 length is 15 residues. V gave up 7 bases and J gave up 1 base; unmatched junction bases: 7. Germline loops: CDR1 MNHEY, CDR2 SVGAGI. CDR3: CASNLLAASYNEQFF. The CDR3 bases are TGTGCCAGCAACCTTCTAGCGGCTTCCTACAATGAGCAGTTCTTC.

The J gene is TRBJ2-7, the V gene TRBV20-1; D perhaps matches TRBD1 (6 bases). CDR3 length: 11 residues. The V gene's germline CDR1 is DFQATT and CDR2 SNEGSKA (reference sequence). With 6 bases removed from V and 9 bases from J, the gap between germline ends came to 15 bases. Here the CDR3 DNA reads TGCAGTGCCCAACAGGGACCCGGGCAGTACGTC. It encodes CSAQQGPGQYV.

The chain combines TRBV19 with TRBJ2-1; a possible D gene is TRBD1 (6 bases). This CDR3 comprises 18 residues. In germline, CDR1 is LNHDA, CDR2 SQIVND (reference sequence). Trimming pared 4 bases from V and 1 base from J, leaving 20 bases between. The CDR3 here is CASSRTGTPSISYNEQFF. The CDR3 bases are TGTGCCAGTAGTAGAACCGGGACACCTTCTATTTCCTACAATGAGCAGTTCTTC.

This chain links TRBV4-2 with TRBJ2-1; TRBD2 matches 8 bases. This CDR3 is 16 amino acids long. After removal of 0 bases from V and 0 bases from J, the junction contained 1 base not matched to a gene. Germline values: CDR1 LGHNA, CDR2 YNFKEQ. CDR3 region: CASSQELAASYNEQFF. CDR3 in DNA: TGTGCCAGCAGCCAAGAACTAGCGGCCTCCTACAATGAGCAGTTCTTC.

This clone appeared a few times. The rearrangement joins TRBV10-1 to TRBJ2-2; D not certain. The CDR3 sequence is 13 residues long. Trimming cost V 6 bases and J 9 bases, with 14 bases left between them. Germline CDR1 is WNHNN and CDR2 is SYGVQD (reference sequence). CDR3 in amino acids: CASSHYQDRELFF. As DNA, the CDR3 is TGCGCCAGCAGCCATTACCAAGACAGGGAGCTGTTTTTT.

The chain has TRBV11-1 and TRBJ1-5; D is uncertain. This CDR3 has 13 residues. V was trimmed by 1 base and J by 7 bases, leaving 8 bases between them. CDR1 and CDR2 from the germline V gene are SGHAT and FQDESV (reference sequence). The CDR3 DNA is TGTGCCAGCAGCTTAGGTCCCGGGCAGCCCCAGCATTTT. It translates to CASSLGPGQPQHF.

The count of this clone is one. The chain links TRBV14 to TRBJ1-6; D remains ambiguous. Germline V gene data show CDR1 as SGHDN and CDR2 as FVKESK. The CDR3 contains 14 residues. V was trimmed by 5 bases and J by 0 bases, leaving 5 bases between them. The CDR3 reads CASSANSYNSPLHF. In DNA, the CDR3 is TGTGCCAGCAGCGCGAACTCCTATAATTCACCCCTCCACTTT.

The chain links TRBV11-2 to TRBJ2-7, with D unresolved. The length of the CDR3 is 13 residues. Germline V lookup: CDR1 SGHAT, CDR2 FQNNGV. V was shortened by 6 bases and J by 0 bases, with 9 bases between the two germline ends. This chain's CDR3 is CASSRPGSYEQYV. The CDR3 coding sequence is TGTGCCAGCAGTCGACCGGGCTCCTACGAGCAGTACGTC.

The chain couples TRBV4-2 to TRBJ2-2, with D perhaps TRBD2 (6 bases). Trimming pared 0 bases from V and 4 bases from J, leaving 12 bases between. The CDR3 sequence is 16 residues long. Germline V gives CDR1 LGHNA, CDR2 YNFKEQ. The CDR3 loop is CASSQERREGTGELFF. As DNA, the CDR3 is TGTGCCAGCAGCCAAGAGAGGCGGGAAGGCACCGGGGAGCTGTTTTTT.

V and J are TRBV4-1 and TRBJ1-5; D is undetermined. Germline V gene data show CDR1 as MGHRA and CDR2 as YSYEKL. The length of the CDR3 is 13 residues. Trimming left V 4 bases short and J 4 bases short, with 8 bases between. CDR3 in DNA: TGCGCCAGCAGCCTTAGGGAGAATCAGCCCCAGCATTTT. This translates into CASSLRENQPQHF.

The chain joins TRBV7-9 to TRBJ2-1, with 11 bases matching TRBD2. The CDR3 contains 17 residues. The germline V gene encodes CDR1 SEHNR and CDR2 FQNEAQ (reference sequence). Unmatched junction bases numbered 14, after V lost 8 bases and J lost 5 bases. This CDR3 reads CASALLAGGQADNEQFF. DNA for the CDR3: TGTGCCAGCGCACTTTTAGCGGGGGGGCAGGCTGACAATGAGCAGTTCTTC.

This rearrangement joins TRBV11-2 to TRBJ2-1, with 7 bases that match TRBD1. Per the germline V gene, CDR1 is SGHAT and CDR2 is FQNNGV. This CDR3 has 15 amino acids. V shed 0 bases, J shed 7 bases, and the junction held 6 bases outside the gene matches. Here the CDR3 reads CASSLDVGQRNEQFF. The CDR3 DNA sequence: TGTGCCAGCAGCTTAGACGTGGGACAGCGAAATGAGCAGTTCTTC.

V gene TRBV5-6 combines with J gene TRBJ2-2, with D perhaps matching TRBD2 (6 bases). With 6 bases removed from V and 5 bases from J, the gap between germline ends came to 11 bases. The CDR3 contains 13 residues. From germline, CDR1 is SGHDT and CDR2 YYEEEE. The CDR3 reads CASNVGRTGELFF. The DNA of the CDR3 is TGTGCCAGCAACGTCGGGAGAACCGGGGAGCTGTTTTTT.

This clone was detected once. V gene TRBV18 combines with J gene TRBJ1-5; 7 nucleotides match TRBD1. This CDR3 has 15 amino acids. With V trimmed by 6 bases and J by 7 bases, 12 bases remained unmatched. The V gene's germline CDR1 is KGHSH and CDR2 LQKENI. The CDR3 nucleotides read TGTGCCAGCTCCCCAGTACAGGGGTTTGGGCAGCCCCAGCATTTT. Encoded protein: CASSPVQGFGQPQHF.

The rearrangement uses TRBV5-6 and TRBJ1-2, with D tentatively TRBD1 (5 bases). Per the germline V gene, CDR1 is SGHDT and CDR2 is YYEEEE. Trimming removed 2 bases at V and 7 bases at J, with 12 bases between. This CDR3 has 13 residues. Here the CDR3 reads CASSFVGDGGYTF. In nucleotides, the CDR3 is TGTGCCAGCAGCTTCGTAGGGGATGGTGGCTACACCTTC.

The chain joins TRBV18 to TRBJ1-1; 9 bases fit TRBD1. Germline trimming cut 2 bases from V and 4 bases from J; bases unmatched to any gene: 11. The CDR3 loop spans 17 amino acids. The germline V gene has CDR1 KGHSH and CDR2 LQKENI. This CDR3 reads CASSPGDREVVFTEAFF. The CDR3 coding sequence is TGTGCCAGCTCACCAGGGGACAGGGAAGTGGTTTTCACTGAAGCTTTCTTT.

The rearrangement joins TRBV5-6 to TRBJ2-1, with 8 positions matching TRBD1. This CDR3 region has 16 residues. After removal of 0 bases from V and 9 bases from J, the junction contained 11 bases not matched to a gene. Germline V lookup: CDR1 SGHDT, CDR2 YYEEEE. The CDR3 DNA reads TGTGCCAGCAGCTTGGGTCCGCAGGGGGCGTTCTTTGAGCAGTTCTTC. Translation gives CASSLGPQGAFFEQFF.

The CDR3 sequence: CASQQGSTEAFF. CDR3 nucleotide sequence: TGTGCCAGCCAACAGGGTAGCACTGAAGCTTTCTTT. The chain employs TRBV2 and TRBJ1-1; tentatively, D is TRBD1 (6 bases). This CDR3 spans 12 amino acids. The V gene lost 8 bases and the J gene lost 4 bases, with 11 bases spanning the gap. Germline assignment: CDR1 SNHLY and CDR2 FYNNEI. Full variable domain (missing parts from reference TRBV2 and TRBJ1-1): EPEVTQTPSHQVTQMGQEVILRCVPISNHLYFYWYRQILGQKVEFLVSFYNNEISEKSEIFDDQFSVERPDGSNFTLKIRSTKLEDSAMYFCASQQGSTEAFFGQGTRLTVV.